The 18 T cell receptor beta chains listed next were all sequenced from one sample in a study of early stage breast cancer tumors. TCRdb keeps only in-frame clones here, not all; method: immunoSEQ multiplex PCR. The data contain 50,000 to 65,000 clones, 80% to 95% of them singletons. The sequenced sample consisted of blood. Receptor source: a person aged 65 to 85 with breast cancer.

This clone was counted only a few times. The chain combines TRBV1 with TRBJ1-6. TRBV1 counts as a pseudogene. This CDR3 spans 16 amino acids. The CDR3 sequence: CTSSQPNCVSNSPLHF. In nucleotides, the CDR3 is TGCACCAGCAGCCAACCAAACTGTGTGAGTAATTCACCCCTCCACTTT.

This clone occurred once. V and J are TRBV5-1 and TRBJ2-7; 8 positions agree with TRBD1. The CDR3 spans 18 residues. Germline lookup yields CDR1 SGHRS and CDR2 YFSETQ. The V and J ends lost 2 bases and 2 bases, in that order; junction bases with no gene match: 15. CDR3 residues: CASSFLPRTGPEPYEQYF. The CDR3 nucleotides read TGCGCCAGCAGCTTCCTCCCCCGGACAGGGCCCGAACCCTACGAGCAGTACTTC.

This chain connects TRBV14 to TRBJ2-7; 10 positions agree with TRBD2. V trimming: 6 bases; J trimming: 2 bases; junction bases outside the gene matches: 4. The CDR3 is 14 residues long. Germline CDR1 reads SGHDN; CDR2 reads FVKESK. CDR3 nucleotide sequence: TGTGCCAGCAGGATGAGCGGGAGGGCCTACGAGCAGTACTTC. Residues: CASRMSGRAYEQYF.

The rearrangement joins TRBV2 to TRBJ2-7; TRBD1 agrees at 10 bases. Looked up from germline, CDR1 is SNHLY and CDR2 is FYNNEI. The CDR3 is made up of 13 amino acids. Trimming at V came to 4 bases and at J to 3 bases, leaving 0 bases not matched to a gene. The CDR3 loop is CASSGTGGYEQYF. CDR3 nucleotide sequence: TGTGCCAGCAGTGGGACAGGGGGCTACGAGCAGTACTTC.

The V and J genes are TRBV7-2 and TRBJ1-2; D may be TRBD1 (6 bases). Germline-derived CDR1 and CDR2 are SGHTA and FQGNSA. V was cut by 3 bases and J by 8 bases, with 19 bases left in between. The CDR3 consists of 15 residues. The CDR3 protein is CASSFSTGRAGGYTF. The CDR3, as DNA: TGTGCCAGCAGCTTTTCGACAGGCCGGGCTGGGGGCTACACCTTC.

This rearrangement joins TRBV6-4 to TRBJ1-6; TRBD1 agrees at 9 bases. The CDR3 sequence is 14 residues long. The germline gives CDR1 MRHNA, CDR2 SNTAGT. The trim removed 7 bases at V and 6 bases at J, leaving 4 bases unmatched. The CDR3 sequence: CASKPGQGNSPLHF. The CDR3 nucleotides read TGTGCCAGCAAACCGGGACAGGGTAATTCACCCCTCCACTTT.

This clone was seen a single time. The genes are TRBV7-2 and TRBJ1-2; D possibly corresponds to TRBD1 (5 bases). The CDR3 covers 13 residues. The germline V and J ends were trimmed by 2 bases and 6 bases, with 10 bases remaining between them. CDR1 and CDR2 from the germline V gene are SGHTA and FQGNSA. The CDR3 DNA reads TGTGCCAGCAGCTTATGGGGGGGGAATGGCTACACCTTC. This sequence encodes CASSLWGGNGYTF. Supplemented by reference TRBV7-2 and TRBJ1-2, the full variable domain reads GAGVSQSPSNKVTEKGKDVELRCDPISGHTALYWYRQSLGQGLEFLIYFQGNSAPDKSGLPSDRFSAERTGGSVSTLTIQRTQQEDSAVYLCASSLWGGNGYTFGSGTRLTVV.

The chain joins TRBV14 to TRBJ1-1, with a weak D call TRBD1 (5 bases). The ends were cut back, 3 bases at V and 6 bases at J, with 11 bases in the middle. This CDR3 region has 13 residues. Looked up from germline, CDR1 is SGHDN and CDR2 is FVKESK. The CDR3 loop reads CASSQLRGSEAFF. CDR3 DNA: TGTGCCAGCAGCCAGCTTCGGGGGTCTGAAGCTTTCTTT.

V usage is TRBV6-5 and J usage is TRBJ2-7; TRBD1 might be the D (5 bases). Trimming pared 2 bases from V and 7 bases from J, leaving 9 bases between. The CDR3 spans 12 residues. CDR1 is MNHEY, CDR2 SVGAGI, per germline. As DNA, the CDR3 is TGTGCCAGCAGTTACCAGGGTAGGGAGCAGTACTTC. Amino acid sequence: CASSYQGREQYF.

The chain joins TRBV30 to TRBJ2-7, with 7 bases fitting TRBD2. Per the germline V gene, CDR1 is GTSNPN and CDR2 is SVGIG (reference sequence). Trimming removed 2 bases from V and 0 bases from J; junction bases left unmatched: 4. The CDR3 runs to 14 residues. The DNA of the CDR3 is TGTGCCTGGAGTTTGGGGGGGAGCTCCTACGAGCAGTACTTC. Translating it yields CAWSLGGSSYEQYF.

This clone was seen a single time. V is TRBV28 and J is TRBJ2-4; 9 nucleotides align to TRBD1. Germline CDR1 MDHEN, CDR2 SYDVKM. Unmatched junction bases numbered 18, after V lost 11 bases and J lost 1 base. The CDR3 length is 18 residues. The CDR3 sequence: CACRGQGFGGRAKNIQYF. CDR3 bases: TGTGCCTGTCGAGGACAGGGGTTTGGGGGTCGGGCCAAAAACATTCAGTACTTC. Full variable domain (remainder filled in from reference TRBV28 and TRBJ2-4): DVKVTQSSRYLVKRTGEKVFLECVQDMDHENMFWYRQDPGLGLRLIYFSYDVKMKEKGDIPEGYSVSREKKERFSLILESASTNQTSMYLCACRGQGFGGRAKNIQYFGAGTRLSVL.

The rearrangement uses TRBV9 and TRBJ1-2; D is perhaps TRBD1 (6 bases). The CDR3 is 15 amino acids. Trimming cost V 4 bases and J 8 bases, with 21 bases left between them. Germline CDR1 reads SGDLS; CDR2 reads YYNGEE. CDR3 sequence reads: CASSPRTELTMGYTF. Written as DNA, the CDR3 is TGTGCCAGCAGCCCCCGGACAGAATTAACTATGGGCTACACCTTC.

The genes are TRBV7-2 and TRBJ2-3, with 7 bases matching TRBD1. Germline trimming cut 6 bases from V and 4 bases from J; bases unmatched to any gene: 4. CDR3 size: 13 residues. Germline loops: CDR1 SGHTA, CDR2 FQGNSA. CDR3 in DNA: TGTGCCAGCAGATTTCAGGGGGCAGATACGCAGTATTTT. Translated: CASRFQGADTQYF. The variable domain in full, completed from reference TRBV7-2 and TRBJ2-3, reads GAGVSQSPSNKVTEKGKDVELRCDPISGHTALYWYRQSLGQGLEFLIYFQGNSAPDKSGLPSDRFSAERTGGSVSTLTIQRTQQEDSAVYLCASRFQGADTQYFGPGTRLTVL.

The chain links TRBV6-6 to TRBJ1-3; D is ambiguous. Germline CDR1 MNHNY, CDR2 SVGAGI (reference sequence). V was pared by 6 bases and J by 4 bases, with 13 bases between. This CDR3 has 14 amino acids. The CDR3 loop is CASRSGRGGNTIYF. In nucleotides, the CDR3 is TGTGCCAGCAGATCGGGCCGGGGAGGAAACACCATATATTTT.

The J gene is TRBJ2-7, the V gene TRBV6-1; 8 bases are shared with TRBD2. V shed 3 bases and J 2 bases; nucleotides not matched to a gene: 6. CDR1 is MNHNS, CDR2 SASEGT, per germline. CDR3 size: 15 residues. The CDR3 nucleotides are TGTGCCAGCAGTGACGGCGGGAGGCCCACCTACGAGCAGTACTTC. It yields the protein CASSDGGRPTYEQYF.

The rearrangement uses TRBV7-9 and TRBJ1-2; D gene ambiguous. Germline values: CDR1 SEHNR, CDR2 FQNEAQ (reference sequence). The germline V and J ends were trimmed by 4 bases and 1 base, with 7 bases remaining between them. The CDR3 is made up of 13 amino acids. In DNA form, the CDR3 reads TGTGCCAGCAGCTCCAGACATAACTATGGCTACACCTTC. Its protein product is CASSSRHNYGYTF.

The chain carries TRBV7-2 and TRBJ1-2; 7 nucleotides match TRBD1. With V trimmed by 2 bases and J by 2 bases, 2 bases remained unmatched. There are 14 residues in the CDR3. Germline CDR1 is SGHTA and CDR2 is FQGNSA. CDR3 sequence (DNA): TGTGCCAGCAGCTTACAACAGGGGAACTATGGCTACACCTTC. This encodes CASSLQQGNYGYTF.

CDR3 residues: CASTPQGATEAFF. The DNA of the CDR3 is TGTGCCAGCACCCCGCAAGGGGCCACTGAAGCTTTCTTT. The chain has TRBV27 and TRBJ1-1; maybe TRBD1 (5 bases). Germline loops: CDR1 MNHEY, CDR2 SMNVEV (reference sequence). The CDR3 sequence is 13 residues long. V gave up 7 bases and J gave up 4 bases, with 13 bases separating them.